The clone carrying this TCR beta chain was seen at least ten times. These data come from a study of T cells in Graves' hyperthyroidism and ophthalmopathy. At the level of the study: Prior to any treatment, at the point of initial diagnosis, peripheral blood was collected.

A NOSPECS grade of at least 4, a Clinical Activity Score of at least 3 and duration under 3 months were recorded in ophthalmopathy patients. Germline V CDR1 and CDR2: GTSNPN, SVGIG (reference sequence). The V and J ends lost 1 base and 7 bases respectively, with 7 bases between them. The CDR3 spans 12 residues. Amplification targeted TCR beta CDR3 regions from RNA transcripts. Primed by the HTBI set, a first-round RT-PCR was run on the TCR CDR3. TCRdb analysed the multiplex PCR reads with MiXCR anew, one entry per CDR3 protein. The data show under 400,000 distinct CDR3 sequences, 13% to 15% seen once.

This chain joins TRBV30 and TRBJ1-4; D not certain. This TCR derives from a woman in her sixties with Graves' ophthalmopathy. Sequenced sample: blood. CDR3 protein: CAWSGFGEKLFF. The DNA of the CDR3 is TGTGCCTGGAGTGGGTTCGGTGAAAAACTGTTTTTT.